The present T cell receptor (beta chain) was sequenced within a study of blood T cell repertoires in COVID-19. As for the study in general: There were acute and convalescent COVID-19 samples, and they came from the United States, Italy and Spain. Sources were T cells, B-cell-depleted T cells, or PBMCs; the material itself was cDNA or gDNA.

Trimming removed 8 bases from V and 0 bases from J, with 14 bases in between. From germline, CDR1 is MNHEY and CDR2 SVGAGI. The CDR3 consists of 15 residues. Under the authors' procedure: It was from reference gene primer amplification that nucleated cell counts were estimated. TCRdb's copy holds only in-frame clones and misses some; the assay was immunoSEQ multiplex PCR. V, J and clone size are those of that table, while D and trimming were read from the DNA. The table lists under 95,000 clones, approximately 88% of them singletons. The rearrangement uses TRBV6-5 and TRBJ1-5, with D maybe TRBD1 (5 bases). The sequence was obtained from a human donor in a cohort sampled during active COVID-19. Sequencing was carried out using peripheral blood. The CDR3 sequence: CASRLTEYSNQPQHF. The CDR3 region has the DNA TGTGCCAGCCGACTGACAGAGTATAGCAATCAGCCCCAGCATTTT.